This paragraph covers one T cell receptor beta chain sequence. There are many counts of this clonotype. Its recognized antigen is unknown. Per-base quality was not reported, and no clone a single base away is much larger than it. From its cysteine to its phenylalanine, the CDR3 spans 18 amino acids. Only CDR3 DNA remains: 54 bases, in frame from the first base. The germline V and J ends show losses of 6 bases and 0 bases respectively, and no gene match explains 14 bases of the junction. Moderately to severely active disease, a Clinical Activity Score of at least 3, a NOSPECS grade of at least 4, and a duration under 3 months were present in ophthalmopathy patients. Patients with uncontrolled infections, other autoimmune diseases, pregnancy or lactation were excluded. Clinical symptoms, serum thyroxine and TRAb, thyroid ultrasound, and orbital computed tomography formed the basis for the diagnoses. Ficoll-Paque density gradient centrifugation was used to isolate PBMCs from about 9 ml of fresh peripheral blood. Total RNA was extracted using Trizol reagent, and RNA quality was assessed on an Agilent 2100 Bioanalyzer.

The TCR beta CDR3 regions were amplified from the RNA transcripts. A first-round RT-PCR of the TCR CDR3 used the HTBI primer set with the Qiagen OneStep RT-PCR kit. A second multiplex PCR round built the libraries, followed by size selection and purification. Paired-end sequencing of the libraries was performed with 100 bp reads on an Illumina HiSeq2000. As for the authors' bioinformatics: Raw data were processed with SOAPnuke, discarding reads with adapters, uncalled bases, mean Phred below 15, or no exact constant-primer or identifier match. High-quality paired reads were merged using COPE v1.2.5, and each unique nucleotide sequence was defined as a clonotype. Clonotypes were aligned to IMGT TRBV, TRBD and TRBJ reference segments using MiTCR v1.1. Analysis was restricted to V-J combinations with a frequency above 0.0001, which covered 99.2% of repertoires. A TCS score was defined as the ratio between F50 (clonal expansion) and ExV (chaos), using BLOSUM62-based TCRdist between CDR3 peptides within each V-J. Welch's t-statistics and random forest reduced approximately 520 V-J features to roughly 13, which were used in a naive Bayes classifier (R e1071). Using fastp trimming at Q25 and MiXCR clonotype assembly, TCRdb reanalyzed the public sequencing data and kept in-frame beta chains. Duplicate CDR3 protein sequences are folded into a single record with the most common DNA and genes. TCRdb, rather than the study authors, made the V and J calls. Across this sample there are about 350,000 distinct CDR3 sequences, with approximately 13% seen only once. 30% to 40% of the sample comes from the top ten.

The entry originates in a study of T cells in Graves' hyperthyroidism and ophthalmopathy (dated by TCRdb to about 2019). The study in broad terms: Peripheral blood samples were taken at initial diagnosis, before any treatment was given. The study also compared thyroid tissue and blood T-cell repertoires from about six Graves' hyperthyroidism patients. The roughly 91 discovery patients were randomly split 7:3 into training and test sets. Whether ophthalmopathy could be predicted prospectively was tested in an independent validation cohort made up of approximately 19 hyperthyroidism patients plus 17 patients who later progressed to ophthalmopathy. According to the paper, TCR Vbeta CDR3 sequencing was carried out on over 130 peripheral blood samples, which came from fewer than 50 ophthalmopathy, approximately 72 hyperthyroidism and roughly 17 progressor patients. After sampling, hyperthyroidism patients received methimazole starting at 30 mg daily, and ophthalmopathy patients received high-dose intravenous methylprednisolone. TCR V-J signatures able to tell the groups apart were searched for in a discovery cohort of 95 or so patients, of whom over 40 had Graves' ophthalmopathy and under 65 had stable Graves' hyperthyroidism.

The research as a whole found: Sample size was not statistically predetermined, and investigators were not blinded to group allocation. Most expanded thyroid clonotypes (frequency above 0.001) were also detected in blood, a finding suggesting that blood repertoires may reflect thyroid immune responses. In validation, progression to ophthalmopathy was predicted by the model with 70.59% sensitivity and about 72% specificity, a median of approximately 6.5 months before onset. Ophthalmopathy was separated from stable hyperthyroidism by a 13 V-J signature model, with just over 85% sensitivity and just over 81% specificity obtained in cross-validation and 80%/75% obtained in testing.

Source material: blood. The sequence joins TRBV12-3 or TRBV12-4 to TRBJ1-3; a stretch of 7 junction bases matches TRBD1. This clonotype was obtained from a woman aged 35 to 49 with Graves' ophthalmopathy. CDR3 protein: CASSGTAYRQYSGNTIYF. Here is the DNA: TGTGCCAGCAGCGGGACAGCGTATCGGCAGTACTCTGGAAACACCATATATTTT.